Presented here are 20 T cell receptor beta chains from one specimen sequenced in a study of blood T cell repertoires in COVID-19. The data were produced by immunoSEQ multiplex PCR, yet TCRdb's version contains in-frame clones alone and is incomplete. The table records some 110,000 clones, about three quarters of them present only once. The specimen was peripheral blood. These TCRs come from a man at least 80 years old with COVID-19, enrolled during active disease.

This clone was recorded at least ten times. The rearrangement joins TRBV15 to TRBJ1-5; possibly TRBD1 for D (5 bases). V was cut by 8 bases and J by 2 bases, with 16 bases left in between. Germline V gene lookup returns CDR1 LNHNV and CDR2 YYDKDF (reference sequence). CDR3 length: 15 amino acids. The DNA for the CDR3 is TGTGCCACCCGATCAGGGCAGGGCGGCAATCAGCCCCAGCATTTT. Its protein is CATRSGQGGNQPQHF.

The rearrangement links TRBV6-5 to TRBJ2-2; 7 nucleotides match TRBD1. V lost 5 bases to trimming and J lost 4 bases; unmatched junction nucleotides: 7. Germline CDR1 MNHEY, CDR2 SVGAGI. The CDR3 is made up of 15 amino acids. CDR3 sequence reads: CASSKTTGITGELFF. The DNA of the CDR3 is TGTGCCAGCAGTAAAACGACAGGGATCACCGGGGAGCTGTTTTTT.

This clone was picked up a small number of times. The chain has TRBV24-1 and TRBJ2-1; tentative D call: TRBD2 (6 bases). Germline V gene sequence: CDR1 KGHDR, CDR2 SFDVKD. This CDR3 comprises 14 residues. Trimming pared 6 bases from V and 7 bases from J, leaving 15 bases between. The DNA of the CDR3 is TGTGCCACCAGTCTCGGGGGAGGAGATAATGAGCAGTTCTTC. Amino acid sequence: CATSLGGGDNEQFF.

J is TRBJ2-1 and V is TRBV6-2 or TRBV6-3, with D tentatively TRBD2 (5 bases). This CDR3 region has 14 residues. Per germline, CDR1 MNHEY and CDR2 SVGEGT. V was clipped by 2 bases and J by 10 bases, with 15 bases between them. The CDR3 DNA reads TGTGCCAGCAGTTACGGGGAGAGGTGGGGAGAGCAGTTCTTC. This sequence encodes CASSYGERWGEQFF.

V and J are TRBV3-1 (or the pseudogene TRBV3-2) and TRBJ1-6, with D unresolved. Per germline, CDR1 LGHDT and CDR2 YNNKEL (reference sequence). The CDR3 is 13 amino acids. The V and J ends lost 1 base and 7 bases respectively, with 5 bases between them. For the CDR3, the DNA is TGTGCCAGCAGCCAAGCGTCGAATTCACCCCTCCACTTT. This translates into CASSQASNSPLHF.

This clone was counted a few times. The genes are TRBV5-6 and TRBJ2-7, with a tentative D call TRBD2 (6 bases). The CDR3 spans 14 residues. Germline assignment: CDR1 SGHDT and CDR2 YYEEEE. V was trimmed by 4 bases and J by 4 bases, leaving 15 bases between them. CDR3 in amino acids: CASSLGGAGYEQYF. CDR3 bases: TGTGCCAGCAGCCTGGGGGGAGCTGGATACGAGCAGTACTTC. The whole variable domain, remainder taken from reference TRBV5-6 and TRBJ2-7, is DAGVTQSPTHLIKTRGQQVTLRCSPKSGHDTVSWYQQALGQGPQFIFQYYEEEERQRGNFPDRFSGHQFPNYSSELNVNALLLGDSALYLCASSLGGAGYEQYFGPGTRLTVT.

This clone has a single count. The gene calls are TRBV5-1 and TRBJ2-1; 7 nucleotides agree with TRBD2. V gave up 0 bases and J gave up 5 bases; unmatched junction bases: 8. The germline gives CDR1 SGHRS, CDR2 YFSETQ. The CDR3 totals 16 residues. CDR3 in amino acids: CASSLVGFAGDNEQFF. For the CDR3, the DNA is TGCGCCAGCAGCTTGGTGGGGTTCGCGGGAGACAATGAGCAGTTCTTC.

This rearrangement joins TRBV27 to TRBJ2-1; 8 nucleotides align to TRBD1. CDR3 length equals 17 residues. Germline assignment: CDR1 MNHEY and CDR2 SMNVEV (reference sequence). V lost 6 bases to trimming and J lost 3 bases; unmatched junction nucleotides: 13. The DNA of the CDR3 is TGTGCCAGCAGCCGCGTCTGGCAGGGGGCTGTCTACAATGAGCAGTTCTTC. Protein product: CASSRVWQGAVYNEQFF.

Worth noting for this clone: At one boundary the junction diverges from the germline segment, which might be a read error. This sequence joins TRBV7-8 and TRBJ1-2, with TRBD1 identical over 9 bases. Germline CDR1 reads SGHVS; CDR2 reads FQNEAQ. The CDR3 sequence is 13 residues long. In DNA, the CDR3 is TGTGCCAGCAGCTCGGGACAGGGTTCGGGAGGAGCCTTC. It encodes CASSSGQGSGGAF.

The chain links TRBV7-2 to TRBJ2-1; 8 nucleotides line up with TRBD2. Germline CDR1 is SGHTA and CDR2 is FQGNSA. The J segment lost 7 bases and the V segment lost 2 bases, leaving 10 bases of the junction unmatched. The CDR3 extends over 16 amino acids. CDR3 nucleotides: TGTGCCAGCAGCTTATTGGGAACGGGAGGGGTTAATGAGCAGTTCTTC. Amino acids: CASSLLGTGGVNEQFF.

The V call is TRBV21-1, the J call TRBJ2-7; TRBD1 reflects the table's D call only, with no check against the DNA. TRBV21-1 is deemed a pseudogene. The CDR3 runs 13 residues. The CDR3 sequence is CASTPGQGCEQYF. CDR3 bases: TGTGCCAGCACTCCGGGACAGGGGTGCGAGCAGTACTTC.

CDR3 bases: TGTGCCAGTAGTATAGGGATAGGGGTCACTGAAGCTTTCTTT. This gives the protein CASSIGIGVTEAFF. This chain joins TRBV19 and TRBJ1-1, with D possibly TRBD1 on 5 matching bases. The V end lost 1 base, the J end lost 4 bases, and 10 bases lay between the germline ends. The CDR3 is made up of 14 amino acids. The germline V gene encodes CDR1 LNHDA and CDR2 SQIVND (reference sequence).

A note on this clone: One junction end does not reproduce the germline sequence, and a read error may be involved. Distinct nucleotide sequences in the sample also encode this CDR3. The chain has TRBV5-1 and TRBJ2-5; the D gene is possibly TRBD2 (6 bases). This CDR3 has 14 amino acids. Germline CDR1 reads SGHRS; CDR2 reads YFSETQ. The CDR3 region is CASSLGRGKETQYF. DNA for the CDR3: TGCGCCAGCAGCTTGGGGCGGGGAAAAGAGACCCAATACTTC.

V and J are TRBV30 and TRBJ2-1, with D possibly being TRBD2 (5 bases). Trimming took off 5 bases at V and 2 bases at J, with 13 bases between the two ends. Germline lookup yields CDR1 GTSNPN and CDR2 SVGIG (reference sequence). The CDR3 sequence is 14 residues long. The CDR3 coding sequence is TGTGCCTGGTCGATCCTCGGGGCCTACAATGAGCAGTTCTTC. Protein product: CAWSILGAYNEQFF. The full variable domain, rest sourced from reference TRBV30 and TRBJ2-1, is SQTIHQWPATLVQPVGSPLSLECTVEGTSNPNLYWYRQAAGRGLQLLFYSVGIGQISSEVPQNLSASRPQDRQFILSSKKLLLSDSGFYLCAWSILGAYNEQFFGPGTRLTVL.

J is TRBJ2-5 and V is TRBV11-2, with 8 positions matching TRBD2. The CDR3 is made up of 14 amino acids. V lost 5 bases, J lost 3 bases, and 5 bases stayed unmatched. Germline V CDR1 and CDR2: SGHAT, FQNNGV. CDR3 in amino acids: CASSHGGAKETQYF. The CDR3 DNA reads as TGTGCCAGCAGCCACGGGGGGGCTAAAGAGACCCAGTACTTC.

The chain has TRBV4-2 and TRBJ1-1, with a possible D match to TRBD1 (5 bases). Between the trimmed V and J ends, which lost 4 bases and 0 bases, there was a span of 18 bases. Germline V CDR1 and CDR2: LGHNA, YNFKEQ. The CDR3 loop spans 17 amino acids. Here the CDR3 DNA reads TGTGCCAGCAGCCCGGGGGTCCCACACCAGGTGAACACTGAAGCTTTCTTT. Amino acid sequence: CASSPGVPHQVNTEAFF.

V is TRBV6-4 and J is TRBJ2-7; 11 bases agree with TRBD2. Germline assignment: CDR1 MRHNA and CDR2 SNTAGT. The CDR3 loop spans 15 amino acids. The trim removed 5 bases at V and 4 bases at J, leaving 7 bases unmatched. CDR3 in amino acids: CASSLAGGRRYEQYF. CDR3 DNA: TGTGCCAGCAGTTTAGCGGGAGGGCGAAGGTACGAGCAGTACTTC.

The chain is built from TRBV3-1 (or the pseudogene TRBV3-2) and TRBJ1-1; D is perhaps TRBD1 (5 bases). Germline CDR1 LGHDT, CDR2 YNNKEL (reference sequence). The CDR3 consists of 14 residues. Trimming cost V 2 bases and J 6 bases, with 13 bases left between them. The CDR3, as DNA: TGTGCCAGCAGCCAAAATTCACAGGCCGCTGAAGCTTTCTTT. Its translation is CASSQNSQAAEAFF.

DNA for the CDR3: TGTGCCAGCAGTTACTCGCAGTGGACACTGGAAAAACTGTTTTTT. This encodes CASSYSQWTLEKLFF. The V call is TRBV6-2 or TRBV6-3, the J call TRBJ1-4; perhaps TRBD1 as D (5 bases). The V end was cut by 0 bases, the J end by 8 bases, with 13 bases between. The CDR3 contains 15 residues. The germline V gene encodes CDR1 MNHEY and CDR2 SVGEGT.

The rearrangement joins TRBV28 to TRBJ2-2; possible D gene TRBD2, 7 bases. This CDR3 spans 14 amino acids. Germline values: CDR1 MDHEN, CDR2 SYDVKM. The V and J ends lost 11 bases and 6 bases respectively, with 19 bases between them. The CDR3 sequence: CARRRGRTPGELFF. Here the CDR3 DNA reads TGTGCCCGCCGGCGGGGGCGCACGCCCGGGGAGCTGTTTTTT.